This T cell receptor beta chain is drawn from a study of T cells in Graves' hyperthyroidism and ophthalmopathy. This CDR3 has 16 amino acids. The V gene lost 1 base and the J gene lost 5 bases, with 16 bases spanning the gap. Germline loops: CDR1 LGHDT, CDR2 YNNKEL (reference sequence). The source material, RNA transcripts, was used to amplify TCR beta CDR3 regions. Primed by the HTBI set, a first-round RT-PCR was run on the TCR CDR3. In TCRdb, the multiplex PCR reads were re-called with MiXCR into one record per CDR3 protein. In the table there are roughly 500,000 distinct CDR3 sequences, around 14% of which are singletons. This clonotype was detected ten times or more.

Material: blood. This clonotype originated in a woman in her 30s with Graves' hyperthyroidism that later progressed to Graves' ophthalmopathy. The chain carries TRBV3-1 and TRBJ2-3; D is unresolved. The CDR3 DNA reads TGTGCCAGCAGCCAAGGTCGGCCCCGTGGGAAAGATACGCAGTATTTT. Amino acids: CASSQGRPRGKDTQYF.